The clone carrying this T cell receptor (beta chain) was picked up a small number of times. Its antigen is still unknown. The data derive from a study of shared clonotypes between healthy human individuals. Study details: The people who gave samples were a couple of women and a few men aged 18 to 49. Used for every donor were three CD4 naive, three CD4 memory, two CD8 naive and one CD8 memory plate. Points from the study as a whole: Approximately 4.6% of naive CD4 clonotypes were shared across several donors.

Deletions cut 7 bases from V and 8 bases from J, with 20 bases between. Germline V gene sequence: CDR1 MNHEY, CDR2 SMNVEV (reference sequence). The CDR3 has 15 amino acids. Replicate PCRs from sorted subsets contained around 200 ng DNA, which is 29,000 or so T cell genomes. Data came from immunoSEQ multiplex PCR; TCRdb stores just in-frame clones and leaves some out. The repertoire includes approximately 1.9 million clones, 93% of them detected once, and around 1.8% sits in the top ten. Naive CD8 cells, CD45RO-negative and positively selected for CCR7, excluded terminally differentiated effector memory CD45RA+ cells.

The receptor comes from a man aged 18 to 30 in good health. Some clones in this sample may be carry-over from other donors' samples. The chain links TRBV27 to TRBJ1-4; no firm D call. The sample comprised naive CD8+ T cells from PBMCs. CDR3 nucleotides: TGTGCCAGCAAGCCCCGCCGCCTTACAGCCGAAAAACTGTTTTTT. This translates into CASKPRRLTAEKLFF. The full variable domain, rest sourced from reference TRBV27 and TRBJ1-4, is EAQVTQNPRYLITVTGKKLTVTCSQNMNHEYMSWYRQDPGLGLRQIYYSMNVEVTDKGDVPEGYKVSRKEKRNFPLILESPSPNQTSLYFCASKPRRLTAEKLFFGSGTQLSVL.